Shown below are 3 T cell receptor beta chains from a single sample sequenced in a study of cytotoxic CD8 clonotypes in ibrutinib-treated CLL. This table comes from immunoSEQ multiplex PCR, and its TCRdb copy is limited to in-frame clones, with some not included. The sample shows roughly 28,000 clones, 85% of them seen only once. The sequences come from PBMCs, collected after 24 months of ibrutinib treatment. These receptors all stem from a human donor with chronic lymphocytic leukemia.

The rearrangement uses TRBV6-4 and TRBJ2-7, with D uncertain. V dropped 4 bases and J dropped 5 bases, with 18 bases sitting between them. From germline, CDR1 is MRHNA and CDR2 SNTAGT. The CDR3 is 15 amino acids. CDR3 sequence: CASSGPPSWMDEQYF. The CDR3 bases are TGTGCCAGCAGTGGCCCCCCTAGTTGGATGGACGAGCAGTACTTC.

The rearrangement links TRBV5-1 to TRBJ2-3; 10 nucleotides align to TRBD1. The V gene end was trimmed by 4 bases and the J gene end by 4 bases; junction bases not matched to a gene: 9. From germline, CDR1 is SGHRS and CDR2 YFSETQ. This CDR3 is 16 amino acids long. The CDR3 DNA follows: TGCGCCAGCAGCGTACTGGGGACAGGGGTCGCAGATACGCAGTATTTT. This codes for CASSVLGTGVADTQYF.

J is TRBJ2-7 and V is TRBV2; tentatively, D is TRBD1 (5 bases). The V end lost 4 bases, the J end lost 1 base, and 11 bases lay between the germline ends. Germline V CDR1 and CDR2: SNHLY, FYNNEI. This CDR3 contains 14 residues. As DNA, the CDR3 is TGTGCCAGCAGTGCGCAGGGTAGTTCCTACGAGCAGTACTTC. Translation: CASSAQGSSYEQYF. The full variable domain, in which reference TRBV2 and TRBJ2-7 provide the parts outside the CDR3, is EPEVTQTPSHQVTQMGQEVILRCVPISNHLYFYWYRQILGQKVEFLVSFYNNEISEKSEIFDDQFSVERPDGSNFTLKIRSTKLEDSAMYFCASSAQGSSYEQYFGPGTRLTVT.